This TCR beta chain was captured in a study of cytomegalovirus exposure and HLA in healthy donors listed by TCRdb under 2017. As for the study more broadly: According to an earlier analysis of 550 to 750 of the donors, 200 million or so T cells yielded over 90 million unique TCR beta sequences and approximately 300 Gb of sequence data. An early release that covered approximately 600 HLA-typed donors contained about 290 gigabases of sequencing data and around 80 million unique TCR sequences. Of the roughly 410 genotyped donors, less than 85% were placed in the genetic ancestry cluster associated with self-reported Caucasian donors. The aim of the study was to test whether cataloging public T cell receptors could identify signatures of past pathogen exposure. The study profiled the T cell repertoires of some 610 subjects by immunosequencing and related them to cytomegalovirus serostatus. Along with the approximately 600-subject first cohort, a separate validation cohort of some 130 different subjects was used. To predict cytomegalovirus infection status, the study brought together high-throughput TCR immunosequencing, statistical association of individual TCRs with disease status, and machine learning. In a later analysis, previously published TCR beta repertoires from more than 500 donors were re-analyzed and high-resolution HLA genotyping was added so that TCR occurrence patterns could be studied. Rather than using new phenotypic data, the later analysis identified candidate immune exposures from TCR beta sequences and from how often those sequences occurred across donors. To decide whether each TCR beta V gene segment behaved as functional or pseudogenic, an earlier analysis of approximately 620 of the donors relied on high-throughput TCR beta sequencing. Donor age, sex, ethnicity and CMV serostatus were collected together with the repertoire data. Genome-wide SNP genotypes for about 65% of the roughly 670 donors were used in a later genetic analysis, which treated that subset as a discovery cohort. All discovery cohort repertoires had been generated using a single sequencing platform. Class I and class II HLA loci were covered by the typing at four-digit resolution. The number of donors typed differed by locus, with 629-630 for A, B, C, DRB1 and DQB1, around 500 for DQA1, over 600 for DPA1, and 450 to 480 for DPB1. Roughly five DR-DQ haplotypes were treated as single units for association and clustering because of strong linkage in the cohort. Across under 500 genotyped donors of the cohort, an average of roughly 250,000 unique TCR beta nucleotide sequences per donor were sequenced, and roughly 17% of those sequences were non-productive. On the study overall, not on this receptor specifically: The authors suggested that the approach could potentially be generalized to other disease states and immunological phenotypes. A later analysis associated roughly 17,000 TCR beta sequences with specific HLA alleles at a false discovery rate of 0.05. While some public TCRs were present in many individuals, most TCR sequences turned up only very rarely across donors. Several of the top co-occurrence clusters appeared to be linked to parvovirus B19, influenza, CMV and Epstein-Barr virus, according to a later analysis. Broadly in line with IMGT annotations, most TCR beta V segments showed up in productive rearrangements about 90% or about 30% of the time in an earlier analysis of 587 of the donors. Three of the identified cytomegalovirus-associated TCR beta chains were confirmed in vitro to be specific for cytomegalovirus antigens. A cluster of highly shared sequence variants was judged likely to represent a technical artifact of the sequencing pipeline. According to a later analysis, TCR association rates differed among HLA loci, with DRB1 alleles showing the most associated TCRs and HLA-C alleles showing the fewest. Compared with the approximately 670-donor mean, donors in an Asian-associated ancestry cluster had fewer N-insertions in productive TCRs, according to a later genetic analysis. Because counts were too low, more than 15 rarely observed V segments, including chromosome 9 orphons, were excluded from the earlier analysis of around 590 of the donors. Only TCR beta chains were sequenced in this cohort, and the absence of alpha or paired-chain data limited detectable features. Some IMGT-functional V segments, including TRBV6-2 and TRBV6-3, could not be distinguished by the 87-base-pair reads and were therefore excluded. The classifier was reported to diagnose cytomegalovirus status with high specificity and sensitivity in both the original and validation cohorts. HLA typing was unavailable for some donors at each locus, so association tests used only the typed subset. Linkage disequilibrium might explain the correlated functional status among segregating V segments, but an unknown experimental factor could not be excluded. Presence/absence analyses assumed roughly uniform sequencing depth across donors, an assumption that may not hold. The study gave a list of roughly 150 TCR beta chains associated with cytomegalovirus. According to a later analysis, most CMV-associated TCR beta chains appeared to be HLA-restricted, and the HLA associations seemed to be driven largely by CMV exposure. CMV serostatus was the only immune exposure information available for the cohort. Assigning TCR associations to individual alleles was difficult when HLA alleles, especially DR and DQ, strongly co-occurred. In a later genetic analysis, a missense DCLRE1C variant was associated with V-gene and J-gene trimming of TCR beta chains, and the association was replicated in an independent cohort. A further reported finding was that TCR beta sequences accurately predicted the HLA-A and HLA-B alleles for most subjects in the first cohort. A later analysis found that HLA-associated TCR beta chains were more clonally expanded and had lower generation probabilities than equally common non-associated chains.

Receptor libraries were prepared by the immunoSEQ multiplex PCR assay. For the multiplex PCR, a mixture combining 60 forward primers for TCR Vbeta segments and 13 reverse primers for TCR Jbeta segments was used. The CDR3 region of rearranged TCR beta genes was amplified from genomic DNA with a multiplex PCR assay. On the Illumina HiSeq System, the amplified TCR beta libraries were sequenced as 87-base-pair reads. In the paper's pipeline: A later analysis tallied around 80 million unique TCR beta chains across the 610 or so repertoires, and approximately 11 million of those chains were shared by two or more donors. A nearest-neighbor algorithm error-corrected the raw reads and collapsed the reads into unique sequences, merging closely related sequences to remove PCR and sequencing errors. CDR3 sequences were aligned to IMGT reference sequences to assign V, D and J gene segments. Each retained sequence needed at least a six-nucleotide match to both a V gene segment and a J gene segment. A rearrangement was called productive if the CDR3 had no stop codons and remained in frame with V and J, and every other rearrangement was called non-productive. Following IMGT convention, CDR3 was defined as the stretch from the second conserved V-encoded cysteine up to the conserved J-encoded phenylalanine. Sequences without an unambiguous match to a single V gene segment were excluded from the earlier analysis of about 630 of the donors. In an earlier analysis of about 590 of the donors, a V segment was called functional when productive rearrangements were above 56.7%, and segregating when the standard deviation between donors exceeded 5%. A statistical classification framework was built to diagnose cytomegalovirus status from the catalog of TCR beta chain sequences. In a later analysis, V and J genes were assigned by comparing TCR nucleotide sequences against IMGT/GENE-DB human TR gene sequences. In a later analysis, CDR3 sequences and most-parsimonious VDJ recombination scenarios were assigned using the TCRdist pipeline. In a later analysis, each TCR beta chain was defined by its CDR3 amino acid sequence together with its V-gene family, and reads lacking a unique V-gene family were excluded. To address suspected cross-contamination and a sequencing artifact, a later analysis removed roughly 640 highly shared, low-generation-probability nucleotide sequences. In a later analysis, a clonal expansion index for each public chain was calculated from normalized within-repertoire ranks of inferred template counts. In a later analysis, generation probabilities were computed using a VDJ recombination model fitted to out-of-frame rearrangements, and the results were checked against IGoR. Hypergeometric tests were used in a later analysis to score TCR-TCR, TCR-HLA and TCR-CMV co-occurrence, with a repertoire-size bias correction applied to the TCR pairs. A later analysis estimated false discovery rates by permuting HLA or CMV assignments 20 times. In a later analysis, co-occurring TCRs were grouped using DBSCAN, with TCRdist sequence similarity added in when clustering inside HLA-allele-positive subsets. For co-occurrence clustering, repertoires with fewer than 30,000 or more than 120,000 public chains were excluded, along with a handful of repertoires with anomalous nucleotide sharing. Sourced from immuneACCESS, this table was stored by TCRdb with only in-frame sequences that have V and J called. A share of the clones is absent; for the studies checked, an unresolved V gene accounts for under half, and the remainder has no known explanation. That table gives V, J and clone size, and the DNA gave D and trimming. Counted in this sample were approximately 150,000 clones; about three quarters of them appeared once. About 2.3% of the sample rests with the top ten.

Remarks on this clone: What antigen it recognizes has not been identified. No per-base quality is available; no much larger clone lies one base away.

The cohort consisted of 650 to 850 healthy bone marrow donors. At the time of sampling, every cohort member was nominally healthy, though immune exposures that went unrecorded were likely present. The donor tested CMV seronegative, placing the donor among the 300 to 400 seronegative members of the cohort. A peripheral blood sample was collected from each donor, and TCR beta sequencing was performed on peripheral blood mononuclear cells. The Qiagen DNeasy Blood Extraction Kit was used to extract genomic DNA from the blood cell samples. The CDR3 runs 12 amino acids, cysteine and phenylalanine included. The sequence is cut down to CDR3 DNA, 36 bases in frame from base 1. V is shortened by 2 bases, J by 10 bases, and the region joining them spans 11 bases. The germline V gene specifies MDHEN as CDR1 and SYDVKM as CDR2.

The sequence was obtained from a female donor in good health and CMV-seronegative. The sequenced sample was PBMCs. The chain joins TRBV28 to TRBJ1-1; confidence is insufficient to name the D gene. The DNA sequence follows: TGTGCCAGCAGTTTACCGCGGCTGAGAGCTTTCTTT. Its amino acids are CASSLPRLRAFF.